Ten or more counts support the clone carrying this T cell receptor beta chain. Its antigen remains unknown. This specimen belongs to a study of T-cell memory formation after mild COVID-19. Study at large: Largely donor-specific TCR clusters were found.

Study results and limitations: Memory sampled before infection contained some responding clones, suggesting cross-reactive memory joined. Of the contracting clones, CD4+ ones lay mainly in CM and EM, and CD8+ ones in EMRA.

5'RACE, which relied on constant-segment primers, yielded TCR alpha and TCR beta cDNA libraries carrying sample barcodes and UMIs. One entry per CDR3 protein, called by TCRdb with MiXCR from the 5' RACE reads. Of some 46,000 distinct CDR3 sequences listed, approximately 7% are singletons. The clonotype comes from an adult who had mild COVID-19 (a few samples of this study predate the infection). Cell type and time point are not known. The sequenced sample was PBMCs or a T cell subset sorted from them (not recorded which).

The CDR3 DNA sequence: TGTGCCAGCAGTTCCGGACAGGGTATGCGAGAGACCCAGTACTTC. Residues: CASSSGQGMRETQYF. V is TRBV12-3 or TRBV12-4 and J is TRBJ2-5; TRBD1 agrees at 8 bases. V was pared by 4 bases and J by 4 bases, with 8 bases of the junction left unmatched. This CDR3 has 15 amino acids.